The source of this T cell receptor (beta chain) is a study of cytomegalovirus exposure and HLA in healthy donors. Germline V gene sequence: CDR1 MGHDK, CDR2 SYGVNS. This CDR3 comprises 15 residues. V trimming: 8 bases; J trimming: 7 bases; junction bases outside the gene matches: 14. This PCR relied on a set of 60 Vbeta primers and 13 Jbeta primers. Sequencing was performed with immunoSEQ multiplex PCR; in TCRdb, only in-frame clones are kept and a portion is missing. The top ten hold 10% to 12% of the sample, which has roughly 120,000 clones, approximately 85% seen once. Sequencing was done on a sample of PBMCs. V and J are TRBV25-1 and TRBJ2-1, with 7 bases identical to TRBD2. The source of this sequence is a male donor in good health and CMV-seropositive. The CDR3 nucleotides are TGTGCCAGCCACCCGTCAGGACTAGGCCGAAATGAGCAGTTCTTC. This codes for CASHPSGLGRNEQFF.